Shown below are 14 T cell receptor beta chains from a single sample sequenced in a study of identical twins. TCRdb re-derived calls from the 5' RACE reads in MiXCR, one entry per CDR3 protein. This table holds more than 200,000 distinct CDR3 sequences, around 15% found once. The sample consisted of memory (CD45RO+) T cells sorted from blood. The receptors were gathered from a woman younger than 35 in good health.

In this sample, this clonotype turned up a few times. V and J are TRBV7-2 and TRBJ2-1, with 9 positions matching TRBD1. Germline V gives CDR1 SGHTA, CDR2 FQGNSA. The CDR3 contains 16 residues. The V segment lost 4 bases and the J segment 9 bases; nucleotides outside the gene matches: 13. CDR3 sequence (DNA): TGTGCCAGCAGCTCTCGGCCGGGACAGGGCTGGGGTGAGCAGTTCTTC. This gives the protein CASSSRPGQGWGEQFF.

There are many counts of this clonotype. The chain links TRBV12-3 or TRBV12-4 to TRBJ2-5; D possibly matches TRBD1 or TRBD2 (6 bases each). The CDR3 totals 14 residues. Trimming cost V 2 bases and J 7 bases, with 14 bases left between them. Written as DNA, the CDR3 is TGTGCCAGCAGTTTACGGGGGCAGGAGGGGACCCAGTACTTC. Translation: CASSLRGQEGTQYF.

In DNA form, the CDR3 reads TGTGCCAGCAGCTTAGACTCATATGGGGGCAATGAGCAGTTCTTC. This translates into CASSLDSYGGNEQFF. V gene TRBV7-2 combines with J gene TRBJ2-1, with D perhaps matching TRBD1 or TRBD2 (5 bases each). In germline, CDR1 is SGHTA, CDR2 FQGNSA. The V end lost 1 base, the J end lost 6 bases, and 13 bases lay between the germline ends. This CDR3 region has 15 residues.

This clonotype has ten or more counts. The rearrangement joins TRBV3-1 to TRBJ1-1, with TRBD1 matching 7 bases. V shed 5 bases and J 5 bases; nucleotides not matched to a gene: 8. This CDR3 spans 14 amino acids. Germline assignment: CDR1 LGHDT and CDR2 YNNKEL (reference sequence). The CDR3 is CASSSTGVGTEAFF. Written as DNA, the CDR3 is TGTGCCAGCAGCTCCACAGGGGTAGGAACTGAAGCTTTCTTT.

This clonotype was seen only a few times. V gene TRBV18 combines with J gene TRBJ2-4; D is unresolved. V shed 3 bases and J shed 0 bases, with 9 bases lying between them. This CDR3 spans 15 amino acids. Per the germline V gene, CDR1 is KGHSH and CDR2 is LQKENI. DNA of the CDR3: TGTGCCAGCTCACCCCTGTCGCTAGCCAAAAACATTCAGTACTTC. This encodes CASSPLSLAKNIQYF.

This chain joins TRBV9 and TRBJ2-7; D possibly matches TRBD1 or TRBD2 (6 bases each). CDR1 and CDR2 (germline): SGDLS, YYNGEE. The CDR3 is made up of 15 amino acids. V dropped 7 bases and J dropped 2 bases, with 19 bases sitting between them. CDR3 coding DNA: TGTGCCAGCTCTCCTGGGACTCCAGGGGCCTACGAGCAGTACTTC. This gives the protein CASSPGTPGAYEQYF.

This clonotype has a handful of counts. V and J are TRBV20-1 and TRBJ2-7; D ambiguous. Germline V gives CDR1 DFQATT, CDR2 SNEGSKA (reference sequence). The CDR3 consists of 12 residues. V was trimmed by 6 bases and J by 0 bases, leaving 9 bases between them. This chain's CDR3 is CSAERSSYEQYF. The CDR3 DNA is TGCAGTGCGGAAAGGAGCTCCTACGAGCAGTACTTC.

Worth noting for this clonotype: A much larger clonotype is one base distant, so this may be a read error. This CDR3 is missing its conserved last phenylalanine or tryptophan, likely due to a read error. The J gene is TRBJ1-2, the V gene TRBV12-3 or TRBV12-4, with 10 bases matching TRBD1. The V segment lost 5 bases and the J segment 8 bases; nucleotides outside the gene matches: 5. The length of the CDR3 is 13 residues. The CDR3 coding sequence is TGTGCCAGCAGTCTGACAGGGGGCGGAGGCTACACCTGC. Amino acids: CASSLTGGGGYTC.

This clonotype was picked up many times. CDR3 region: CAISRADSDTEAFF. The CDR3, as DNA: TGTGCCATCAGCCGGGCAGACTCAGACACTGAAGCTTTCTTT. The gene calls are TRBV10-3 and TRBJ1-1, with no clear D. The CDR3 contains 14 residues. CDR1 ENHRY and CDR2 SYGVKD come from the germline V gene. The V gene lost 6 bases and the J gene lost 3 bases, with 14 bases spanning the gap.

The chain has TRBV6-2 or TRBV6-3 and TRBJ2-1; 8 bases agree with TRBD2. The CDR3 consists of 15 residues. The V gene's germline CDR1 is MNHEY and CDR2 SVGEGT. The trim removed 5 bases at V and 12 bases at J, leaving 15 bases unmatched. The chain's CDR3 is CASSALAVTMSGQFF. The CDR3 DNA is TGTGCCAGCAGTGCACTAGCGGTTACAATGAGCGGGCAGTTCTTC.

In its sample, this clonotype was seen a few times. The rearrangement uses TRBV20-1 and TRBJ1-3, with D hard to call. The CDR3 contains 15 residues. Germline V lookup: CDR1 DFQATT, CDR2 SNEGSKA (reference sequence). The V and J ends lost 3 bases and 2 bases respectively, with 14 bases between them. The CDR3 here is CSASARGTTGNTIYF. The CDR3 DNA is TGCAGTGCTAGTGCTCGGGGAACGACTGGAAACACCATATATTTT.

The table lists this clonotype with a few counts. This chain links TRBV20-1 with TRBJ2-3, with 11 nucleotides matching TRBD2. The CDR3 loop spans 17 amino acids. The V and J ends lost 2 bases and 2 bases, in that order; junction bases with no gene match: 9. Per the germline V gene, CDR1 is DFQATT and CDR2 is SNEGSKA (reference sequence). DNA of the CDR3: TGCAGTGCTAGACGGATTAGCGGGGGGGCCGTCACAGATACGCAGTATTTT. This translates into CSARRISGGAVTDTQYF.

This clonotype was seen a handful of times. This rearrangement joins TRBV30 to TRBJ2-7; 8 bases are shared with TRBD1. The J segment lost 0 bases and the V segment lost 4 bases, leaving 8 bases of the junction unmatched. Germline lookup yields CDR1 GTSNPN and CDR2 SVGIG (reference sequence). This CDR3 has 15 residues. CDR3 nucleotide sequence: TGTGCCTGGACCAAGGGGACAGGCGCCTCCTACGAGCAGTACTTC. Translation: CAWTKGTGASYEQYF.

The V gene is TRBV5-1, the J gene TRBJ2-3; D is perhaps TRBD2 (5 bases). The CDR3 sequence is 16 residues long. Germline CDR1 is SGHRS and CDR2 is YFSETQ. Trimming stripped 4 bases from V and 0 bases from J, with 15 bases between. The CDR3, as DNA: TGCGCCAGCAGCCGGGGAGACACCGATAGCACAGATACGCAGTATTTT. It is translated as CASSRGDTDSTDTQYF.